What follows are 16 T cell receptor beta chains derived from one specimen sequenced in a study of OX40 agonist ivuxolimab in advanced cancers. Generated by immunoSEQ multiplex PCR, the TCRdb table keeps only in-frame clones and is missing some. The sample holds 25,000 to 30,000 clones, 75% to 85% seen once. The sequenced sample was CD4+ or CD8+ T cells sorted from blood, obtained in a trial of the OX40 agonist ivuxolimab. The receptors shown here come from an adult with an advanced solid tumor such as melanoma, head and neck, liver or kidney cancer.

The chain links TRBV7-2 to TRBJ2-1; D unresolved. The CDR3 contains 14 residues. Germline V gene data show CDR1 as SGHTA and CDR2 as FQGNSA. V lost 1 base, J lost 5 bases, and 9 bases lay in between. CDR3 protein: CASSLDGLHNEQFF. CDR3 sequence (DNA): TGTGCCAGCAGCTTAGATGGCCTACACAATGAGCAGTTCTTC.

This clone has only one observation. For the CDR3, the DNA is TGTGCCAGCAGCCAGGACCCCGCCTACGAGCAGTACTTC. Its translation is CASSQDPAYEQYF. The chain combines TRBV5-6 with TRBJ2-7; D is undetermined. The CDR3 runs to 13 residues. Germline V gives CDR1 SGHDT, CDR2 YYEEEE. Trimming pared 4 bases from V and 2 bases from J, leaving 10 bases between. The whole variable domain, remainder taken from reference TRBV5-6 and TRBJ2-7, is DAGVTQSPTHLIKTRGQQVTLRCSPKSGHDTVSWYQQALGQGPQFIFQYYEEEERQRGNFPDRFSGHQFPNYSSELNVNALLLGDSALYLCASSQDPAYEQYFGPGTRLTVT.

The CDR3 here is CASSLVETGRHNEQFF. The CDR3 DNA reads as TGTGCCAGCAGCTTAGTGGAGACAGGGCGGCACAATGAGCAGTTCTTC. The V call is TRBV7-9, the J call TRBJ2-1; 7 bases match TRBD1. Germline V gives CDR1 SEHNR, CDR2 FQNEAQ (reference sequence). The length of the CDR3 is 16 residues. With 1 base clipped from V and 5 bases from J, the junction kept 8 bases outside the gene matches. The whole variable domain, remainder taken from reference TRBV7-9 and TRBJ2-1, is DTGVSQNPRHKITKRGQNVTFRCDPISEHNRLYWYRQTLGQGPEFLTYFQNEAQLEKSRLLSDRFSAERPKGSFSTLEIQRTEQGDSAMYLCASSLVETGRHNEQFFGPGTRLTVL.

This clone was seen only once. The chain links TRBV29-1 to TRBJ2-1, with TRBD2 identical over 15 bases. Germline V gives CDR1 SQVTM, CDR2 ANQGSEA. V lost 7 bases and J lost 4; bases outside the gene matches: 5. CDR3 length equals 15 residues. CDR3 protein: CSGRTSGREYNEQFF. The CDR3 nucleotides read TGCAGCGGTCGGACTAGCGGGAGGGAGTACAATGAGCAGTTCTTC.

This chain links TRBV7-9 with TRBJ2-2, with D tentatively TRBD1 or TRBD2 (5 bases each). V dropped 4 bases and J dropped 0 bases, with 15 bases sitting between them. This CDR3 comprises 17 residues. Germline CDR1 and CDR2: SEHNR and FQNEAQ (reference sequence). CDR3 amino acids: CASSSHPRESNTGELFF. The CDR3 DNA sequence: TGTGCCAGCAGCTCTCATCCCAGGGAGTCGAACACCGGGGAGCTGTTTTTT.

V and J are TRBV9 and TRBJ2-2; maybe TRBD2 (5 bases). Trimming took 7 bases from V and 5 from J, leaving 21 bases between them. The CDR3 extends over 16 amino acids. Germline V gene lookup returns CDR1 SGDLS and CDR2 YYNGEE. CDR3 nucleotide sequence: TGTGCCAGCTCAGACGGAGGCGGTACGTGGACCGGGGAGCTGTTTTTT. This gives the protein CASSDGGGTWTGELFF.

The rearrangement uses TRBV7-2 and TRBJ1-1, with D perhaps TRBD1 (5 bases). Per germline, CDR1 SGHTA and CDR2 FQGNSA. The CDR3 has 13 residues. V lost 8 bases to trimming and J lost 3 bases, with 13 bases between them. As DNA, the CDR3 is TGTGCCAGCTCTAGGAGGGGTTACACTGAAGCTTTCTTT. It translates to CASSRRGYTEAFF.

The chain combines TRBV7-9 with TRBJ2-5, with 10 bases matching TRBD2. V lost 5 bases and J lost 2; bases outside the gene matches: 2. This CDR3 has 14 residues. The germline V gene encodes CDR1 SEHNR and CDR2 FQNEAQ (reference sequence). The CDR3 loop is CASSLSGGQETQYF. The CDR3 DNA sequence: TGTGCCAGCAGCCTTAGCGGGGGGCAAGAGACCCAGTACTTC.

J is TRBJ2-7 and V is TRBV7-9; 8 bases match TRBD1. J was trimmed by 3 bases and V by 5 bases; bases with no gene match: 12. The length of the CDR3 is 16 residues. The germline gives CDR1 SEHNR, CDR2 FQNEAQ (reference sequence). The CDR3 spells CASSPRGTGDFYEQYF. CDR3 nucleotides: TGTGCCAGCAGCCCCCGGGGGACAGGAGACTTCTACGAGCAGTACTTC.

This chain's CDR3 is CAWSPLDEQYF. CDR3 DNA: TGTGCCTGGAGTCCCCTAGACGAGCAGTACTTC. The rearrangement joins TRBV30 to TRBJ2-7; D ambiguous. CDR1 and CDR2 from the germline V gene are GTSNPN and SVGIG (reference sequence). The CDR3 covers 11 residues. The V end was cut by 2 bases, the J end by 5 bases, with 7 bases between.

This clone was recorded only once. CDR3 protein: CASSAPGSLNEQFF. As DNA, the CDR3 is TGCGCCAGCTCGGCCCCGGGGAGTCTAAATGAGCAGTTCTTC. The chain has TRBV5-1 and TRBJ2-1; tentatively, D is TRBD2 (5 bases). CDR1 and CDR2 from the germline V gene are SGHRS and YFSETQ. The V and J ends lost 7 bases and 7 bases respectively, with 18 bases between them. This CDR3 comprises 14 residues.

V and J are TRBV30 and TRBJ2-1, with 8 bases fitting TRBD2. The CDR3 covers 15 residues. V lost 0 bases to trimming and J lost 4 bases; unmatched junction nucleotides: 5. Germline CDR1 GTSNPN, CDR2 SVGIG (reference sequence). CDR3 sequence (DNA): TGTGCCTGGAGTGTAGGTAGCGGGACTTACAATGAGCAGTTCTTC. Translating it yields CAWSVGSGTYNEQFF. Full variable domain (remainder filled in from reference TRBV30 and TRBJ2-1): SQTIHQWPATLVQPVGSPLSLECTVEGTSNPNLYWYRQAAGRGLQLLFYSVGIGQISSEVPQNLSASRPQDRQFILSSKKLLLSDSGFYLCAWSVGSGTYNEQFFGPGTRLTVL.

V usage is TRBV7-9 and J usage is TRBJ2-1; weak D call: TRBD1 (5 bases). Trimming cost V 3 bases and J 9 bases, with 9 bases left between them. This CDR3 is 12 amino acids long. Germline lookup yields CDR1 SEHNR and CDR2 FQNEAQ (reference sequence). CDR3 DNA sequence: TGTGCCAGCAGCTTTATTAGGGGTGAGCAGTTCTTC. Translating it yields CASSFIRGEQFF.

The chain uses TRBV11-2 and TRBJ2-1; 10 bases align to TRBD2. This CDR3 comprises 15 residues. The ends lost 5 bases at V and 5 bases at J; junction bases unmatched: 6. From germline, CDR1 is SGHAT and CDR2 FQNNGV. The CDR3, as DNA: TGTGCCAGCAGCCTCACTAGCGGGGACAACAATGAGCAGTTCTTC. Translating it yields CASSLTSGDNNEQFF.

The V and J genes are TRBV5-6 and TRBJ2-1; TRBD1 or TRBD2 may be the D gene (5 bases each). This CDR3 is 16 amino acids long. Germline V gene data show CDR1 as SGHDT and CDR2 as YYEEEE. The V end lost 0 bases, the J end lost 4 bases, and 14 bases lay between the germline ends. CDR3 sequence reads: CASSLAVGDGYNEQFF. The CDR3 nucleotides read TGTGCCAGCAGCTTGGCAGTCGGGGACGGGTACAATGAGCAGTTCTTC.

The J gene is TRBJ2-5, the V gene TRBV4-1; the match to TRBD2 covers 11 bases. With V trimmed by 1 base and J by 6 bases, 4 bases remained unmatched. Germline V gene data show CDR1 as MGHRA and CDR2 as YSYEKL. This CDR3 is built from 15 residues. The CDR3 DNA is TGCGCCAGCAGCCAAGTAACTAGCGGGGGAAAGACCCAGTACTTC. Translating gives CASSQVTSGGKTQYF.